The source of this TCR beta chain is a study of CD8 T cells in Susac syndrome. Trimming shortened V by 1 base and J by 10 bases, and 13 bases separated the two germline ends. Germline values: CDR1 SGHTA, CDR2 FQGNSA. There are 13 residues in the CDR3. About 0.5 to 1 ug RNA was reverse transcribed with random hexamers. TCRdb passed the immunoSEQ multiplex PCR reads through MiXCR, listing each CDR3 protein once. The table includes about 140,000 distinct CDR3 sequences, 95% detected once. This clonotype was detected a few times. Sample: CD4+ T cells from PBMCs. The receptor was isolated from a human donor with Susac syndrome. The chain carries TRBV7-2 and TRBJ2-5, with a possible D match to TRBD1 (6 bases). The CDR3 is CASSLDRVPGQYF. The CDR3 region has the DNA TGTGCCAGCAGCTTAGACAGGGTTCCCGGCCAGTACTTC. Looking up the rest from reference TRBV7-2 and TRBJ2-5 gives the full variable domain: GAGVSQSPSNKVTEKGKDVELRCDPISGHTALYWYRQSLGQGLEFLIYFQGNSAPDKSGLPSDRFSAERTGGSVSTLTIQRTQQEDSAVYLCASSLDRVPGQYFGPGTRLLVL.